The 22 T cell receptor beta chains below were found in one sample sequenced in a study of cytotoxic CD8 clonotypes in ibrutinib-treated CLL (dated by TCRdb to the early 2020s). Interpreted using the paper, the time point label stands for: less than 30 months on ibrutinib. Receptors were amplified or captured by the immunoSEQ multiplex PCR assay. This immuneACCESS table, as held by TCRdb, lists in-frame sequences with V and J called but not all clones. Of the missing ones, under half trace to an unresolved V gene in checked studies; the others have no known cause. Present in this sample are 45,000 or so clones, around three fifths of which were seen just once. Under 35% of the sample lies in the top ten. The source material was PBMCs, sampled after 24 months of ibrutinib treatment. Every receptor here comes from a human donor with chronic lymphocytic leukemia.

This chain joins TRBV6-1 and TRBJ1-1; no clear D. The CDR3 runs 14 residues. V lost 4 bases, J lost 3 bases, and 12 bases lay in between. Germline lookup yields CDR1 MNHNS and CDR2 SASEGT. The CDR3 DNA reads TGTGCCAGCAGTGCTACAAGGAGGGACACTGAAGCTTTCTTT. Translation: CASSATRRDTEAFF.

This clone showed up just a few times. CDR3 DNA sequence: TGTGCCAGCAGCTTAGAGTCATTAGGAGCCACTGAAGCTTTCTTT. Protein sequence: CASSLESLGATEAFF. The chain joins TRBV7-9 to TRBJ1-1; no clear D gene. The germline V and J ends were trimmed by 1 base and 4 bases, with 13 bases remaining between them. The CDR3 covers 15 residues. Germline CDR1 reads SEHNR; CDR2 reads FQNEAQ (reference sequence).

The CDR3 nucleotides read TGTGCCAGCAGCCCCCGGTGGCAAGAGACCCAGTACTTC. Amino acids: CASSPRWQETQYF. The chain joins TRBV11-3 to TRBJ2-5; no firm D call. Trimming shortened V by 5 bases and J by 2 bases, and 9 bases separated the two germline ends. This CDR3 is built from 13 residues. Germline loops: CDR1 SGHNT, CDR2 YENEEA.

V gene TRBV10-1 combines with J gene TRBJ2-3; D uncertain. The CDR3 runs to 16 residues. Germline V gives CDR1 WNHNN, CDR2 SYGVQD (reference sequence). Trimming left V 6 bases short and J 5 bases short, with 21 bases between. In nucleotides, the CDR3 is TGCGCCAGCAGCCCCGGGCTCTCCCTCCTCGTAGATACGCAGTATTTT. Translated, it gives CASSPGLSLLVDTQYF.

CDR3 amino acids: CASSEARDNEQFF. The DNA of the CDR3 is TGTGCCAGCAGTGAAGCGCGGGACAATGAGCAGTTCTTC. The chain combines TRBV6-1 with TRBJ2-1; D is perhaps TRBD2 (5 bases). This CDR3 is 13 amino acids long. From germline, CDR1 is MNHNS and CDR2 SASEGT. Trimming cost V 0 bases and J 5 bases, with 5 bases left between them.

The chain joins TRBV11-2 to TRBJ1-2; D is unclear. The V gene's germline CDR1 is SGHAT and CDR2 FQNNGV. The CDR3 has 12 amino acids. The germline V and J ends were trimmed by 4 bases and 2 bases, with 5 bases remaining between them. The CDR3 nucleotides are TGTGCCAGCAGCTCGACGAACTATGGCTACACCTTC. Translation: CASSSTNYGYTF.

V is TRBV6-5 and J is TRBJ2-2; D is possibly TRBD1 (6 bases). Germline assignment: CDR1 MNHEY and CDR2 SVGAGI. The CDR3 covers 15 residues. V was pared by 1 base and J by 1 base, with 7 bases between. CDR3 nucleotide sequence: TGTGCCAGCAGTTACTTGGGACAGAACACCGGGGAGCTGTTTTTT. Translating it yields CASSYLGQNTGELFF.

This clone was counted only a few times. This chain joins TRBV4-1 and TRBJ2-4; a possible D gene is TRBD1 (5 bases). V gave up 2 bases and J gave up 2 bases, with 13 bases separating them. Per germline, CDR1 MGHRA and CDR2 YSYEKL. The length of the CDR3 is 16 residues. The CDR3 DNA is TGCGCCAGCAGCCAACTACAGGCTGGATCCAAAAACATTCAGTACTTC. It encodes CASSQLQAGSKNIQYF.

This chain uses TRBV5-5 with TRBJ1-1; TRBD1 matches 11 bases. The germline V gene encodes CDR1 SGHKS and CDR2 YYEKEE (reference sequence). The CDR3 consists of 16 residues. V was pared by 0 bases and J by 6 bases, with 7 bases of the junction left unmatched. The CDR3 bases are TGTGCCAGCAGCTTGGACTGGACAGGGGGCGCGGCTGAAGCTTTCTTT. It codes for CASSLDWTGGAAEAFF.

V is TRBV5-3 and J is TRBJ1-5; D possibly corresponds to TRBD1 (5 bases). TRBV5-3 is noted as an ORF with a role that remains uncertain. The CDR3 has 18 residues. V lost 0 bases and J 1 base, leaving 17 bases between the germline ends. CDR3 DNA sequence: TGTGCCAGAAGCTTGGCCATCTCGTCAGAGGGGAGCAATCAGCCCCAGCATTTT. Residues: CARSLAISSEGSNQPQHF.

The rearrangement joins TRBV5-1 to TRBJ2-1; D possibly uses TRBD1 or TRBD2 (5 bases each). V gave up 0 bases and J gave up 5 bases, with 18 bases separating them. Per the germline V gene, CDR1 is SGHRS and CDR2 is YFSETQ. The CDR3 totals 17 residues. The CDR3 reads CASSLAGSSLGNNEQFF. DNA of the CDR3: TGCGCCAGCAGCTTGGCAGGGAGTAGCCTGGGGAACAATGAGCAGTTCTTC.

This clone came up a few times. The chain employs TRBV5-1 and TRBJ2-6; no definite D call. The CDR3 totals 14 residues. Germline V lookup: CDR1 SGHRS, CDR2 YFSETQ. V shed 0 bases and J shed 1 base, with 2 bases lying between them. CDR3 residues: CASSLDSGANVLTF. CDR3 DNA sequence: TGCGCCAGCAGCTTGGATTCTGGGGCCAACGTCCTGACTTTC.

This clone was detected a few times. V and J are TRBV4-2 and TRBJ1-5; D is perhaps TRBD1 (6 bases). Germline assignment: CDR1 LGHNA and CDR2 YNFKEQ. Trimming took off 0 bases at V and 4 bases at J, with 16 bases between the two ends. This CDR3 spans 17 amino acids. The CDR3 is CASSQDLGAGTNQPQHF. CDR3 DNA: TGTGCCAGCAGCCAAGATCTAGGGGCCGGGACAAATCAGCCCCAGCATTTT.

The gene calls are TRBV5-1 and TRBJ2-3; D might be TRBD1 (6 bases). CDR1 is SGHRS, CDR2 YFSETQ, per germline. The CDR3 extends over 15 amino acids. Trimming stripped 3 bases from V and 4 bases from J, with 15 bases between. The CDR3 sequence: CASSSAGDLADTQYF. The DNA of the CDR3 is TGCGCCAGCAGCTCCGCAGGGGACCTAGCAGATACGCAGTATTTT. Variable domain in full (rest from reference TRBV5-1 and TRBJ2-3): KAGVTQTPRYLIKTRGQQVTLSCSPISGHRSVSWYQQTPGQGLQFLFEYFSETQRNKGNFPGRFSGRQFSNSRSEMNVSTLELGDSALYLCASSSAGDLADTQYFGPGTRLTVL.

This chain joins TRBV2 and TRBJ2-3; D unclear. V lost 1 base and J 5 bases, leaving 10 bases between the germline ends. The CDR3 totals 14 residues. CDR1 is SNHLY and CDR2 is FYNNEI in the germline V gene. The CDR3 region has the DNA TGTGCCAGCAGTGAAGACCCTAAAGGAGATACGCAGTATTTT. It is translated as CASSEDPKGDTQYF.

The chain couples TRBV2 to TRBJ2-1; 9 bases align to TRBD2. The junction had 4 bases not matched to a gene; V was cut back by 6 bases and J by 1 base. The CDR3 covers 15 residues. From germline, CDR1 is SNHLY and CDR2 FYNNEI. CDR3 amino acids: CASRDSGGSYNEQFF. For the CDR3, the DNA is TGTGCCAGCAGGGATAGCGGGGGATCCTACAATGAGCAGTTCTTC.

This sequence joins TRBV5-6 and TRBJ2-2; tentative D call: TRBD1 (5 bases). The CDR3 is 17 residues long. CDR1 and CDR2 from the germline V gene are SGHDT and YYEEEE. V was cut by 1 base and J by 5 bases, with 18 bases left in between. This chain's CDR3 is CASSLFWGQVTTGELFF. CDR3 nucleotide sequence: TGTGCCAGCAGCTTGTTTTGGGGCCAGGTCACGACCGGGGAGCTGTTTTTT.

The chain carries TRBV6-1 and TRBJ1-6, with no clear D. V lost 2 bases to trimming and J lost 0 bases, with 5 bases between them. This CDR3 comprises 15 residues. Germline V gene sequence: CDR1 MNHNS, CDR2 SASEGT. The CDR3 DNA reads as TGTGCCAGCAGTGAAATGAGCTCCTATAATTCACCCCTCCACTTT. This gives the protein CASSEMSSYNSPLHF.

V gene TRBV5-4 combines with J gene TRBJ1-1; D ambiguous. The length of the CDR3 is 12 residues. The V gene's germline CDR1 is SGHNT and CDR2 YYREEE (reference sequence). Trimming pared 0 bases from V and 8 bases from J, leaving 8 bases between. The CDR3 nucleotides are TGTGCCAGCAGCTTGGAGGCCGGGGAAGCTTTCTTT. Encoded protein: CASSLEAGEAFF.

V and J are TRBV19 and TRBJ1-2; 9 bases map to TRBD1. Germline assignment: CDR1 LNHDA and CDR2 SQIVND (reference sequence). The V and J ends lost 4 bases and 8 bases, in that order; junction bases with no gene match: 8. The CDR3 totals 14 residues. CDR3 protein: CASSTRDRVEGYTF. The CDR3 nucleotides are TGTGCCAGTAGTACTCGGGACAGGGTAGAAGGCTACACCTTC.

As regards this clone: A read error may explain this, as a much larger clone is one base away. This chain links TRBV5-1 with TRBJ2-7; 16 nucleotides line up with TRBD2. The CDR3 extends over 22 amino acids. CDR1 is SGHRS, CDR2 YFSETQ, per germline. CDR3 in amino acids: CARSSGGSRTGLAGGTTYEQYF. The CDR3 bases are TGCGCCCGCAGCTCCGGGGGTAGCCGTACGGGACTAGCGGGGGGGACAACCTACGAGCAGTACTTC. The whole variable domain, remainder taken from reference TRBV5-1 and TRBJ2-7, is KAGVTQTPRYLIKTRGQQVTLSCSPISGHRSVSWYQQTPGQGLQFLFEYFSETQRNKGNFPGRFSGRQFSNSRSEMNVSTLELGDSALYLCARSSGGSRTGLAGGTTYEQYFGPGTRLTVT.

V is TRBV27 and J is TRBJ1-1, with D unresolved. V was pared by 5 bases and J by 4 bases, with 14 bases between. The CDR3 spans 14 residues. Germline values: CDR1 MNHEY, CDR2 SMNVEV (reference sequence). The CDR3 sequence: CASSESGRATEAFF. The DNA of the CDR3 is TGTGCCAGCAGTGAAAGCGGGAGGGCCACTGAAGCTTTCTTT.